These 21 T cell receptor beta chains were all obtained from the same sample, sequenced in a study of cytomegalovirus exposure and HLA in healthy donors. The protocol was immunoSEQ multiplex PCR, while the TCRdb copy is restricted to in-frame clones and leaves out a portion. This repertoire shows over 200,000 clones, approximately 87% found once; its top ten account for roughly 6%. The sample was PBMCs. These receptors originate from a woman under 30 in good health and CMV-seronegative.

The gene calls are TRBV19 and TRBJ2-7; D may be TRBD1 (5 bases). This CDR3 comprises 14 residues. The V end was cut by 3 bases, the J end by 2 bases, with 11 bases between. Germline CDR1 LNHDA, CDR2 SQIVND (reference sequence). The CDR3: CASSMDIRAYEQYF. CDR3 sequence (DNA): TGTGCCAGTAGTATGGACATCCGGGCCTACGAGCAGTACTTC.

The CDR3, as DNA: TGCGCCAGCAGCATACCCGACAGAACTCCCTACGAGCAGTACTTC. As protein: CASSIPDRTPYEQYF. The chain carries TRBV5-1 and TRBJ2-7; tentatively, D is TRBD1 (5 bases). This CDR3 is built from 15 residues. CDR1 is SGHRS, CDR2 YFSETQ, per germline. Trimming took off 4 bases at V and 2 bases at J, with 16 bases between the two ends.

This chain joins TRBV29-1 and TRBJ2-3; 9 nucleotides agree with TRBD2. The CDR3 runs to 13 residues. Germline V gives CDR1 SQVTM, CDR2 ANQGSEA. J gave up 4 bases and V 6 bases, and 5 bases lay outside the gene matches. CDR3 amino acids: CSVPLAGPDTQYF. CDR3 sequence (DNA): TGCAGCGTGCCGCTAGCGGGGCCAGATACGCAGTATTTT.

Many counts were recorded for this clone. The V gene is TRBV2, the J gene TRBJ2-3; TRBD2 might be the D (5 bases). This CDR3 is 16 amino acids long. V lost 1 base and J lost 0, with 11 bases in between. Per germline, CDR1 SNHLY and CDR2 FYNNEI. As DNA, the CDR3 is TGTGCCAGCAGTGAAGGGGCGGGTGCTAGCACAGATACGCAGTATTTT. It yields the protein CASSEGAGASTDTQYF.

The V gene is TRBV5-4, the J gene TRBJ1-2; D is unresolved. Per germline, CDR1 SGHNT and CDR2 YYREEE (reference sequence). The CDR3 is 14 amino acids. V lost 2 bases, J lost 8 bases, and 16 bases lay in between. The CDR3 protein is CASSFGLGMGGYTF. CDR3 coding DNA: TGTGCCAGCAGCTTTGGGTTGGGGATGGGCGGCTACACCTTC.

The CDR3 protein is CASSPGLPTYEQYF. The CDR3 coding sequence is TGTGCCAGCAGTCCGGGACTACCAACCTACGAGCAGTACTTC. The rearrangement joins TRBV28 to TRBJ2-7, with 7 bases identical to TRBD2. Unmatched junction bases numbered 6, after V lost 5 bases and J lost 2 bases. The CDR3 spans 14 residues. Germline V gene sequence: CDR1 MDHEN, CDR2 SYDVKM.

V is TRBV7-9 and J is TRBJ1-2; unclear D gene. Germline values: CDR1 SEHNR, CDR2 FQNEAQ (reference sequence). The ends were cut back, 1 base at V and 8 bases at J, with 11 bases in the middle. This CDR3 has 13 residues. The CDR3 spells CASSLGHLPGYTF. In DNA, the CDR3 is TGTGCCAGCAGCTTAGGTCACTTACCGGGCTACACCTTC.

The chain recombines TRBV2 with TRBJ1-4, with TRBD1 identical over 8 bases. Germline loops: CDR1 SNHLY, CDR2 FYNNEI. CDR3 size: 13 residues. J lost 5 bases, V lost 7 bases, and 3 bases had no gene match. In DNA, the CDR3 is TGTGCCAGCACGGGACAGGCGAATGAAAAACTGTTTTTT. It encodes CASTGQANEKLFF.

The V call is TRBV7-9, the J call TRBJ2-2; no reliable D call. Trimming stripped 1 base from V and 2 bases from J, with 14 bases between. Germline V CDR1 and CDR2: SEHNR, FQNEAQ (reference sequence). The CDR3 spans 17 residues. This CDR3 is CASSLEAKDSNTGELFF. The CDR3 bases are TGTGCCAGCAGCTTAGAGGCGAAGGATTCTAACACCGGGGAGCTGTTTTTT.

The chain links TRBV5-6 to TRBJ1-5; D ambiguous. Trimming shortened V by 2 bases and J by 0 bases, and 21 bases separated the two germline ends. CDR3 length: 19 amino acids. Germline V gene lookup returns CDR1 SGHDT and CDR2 YYEEEE. CDR3 region: CASSLNPGPYYYSNQPQHF. The CDR3 DNA is TGTGCCAGCAGCTTAAATCCAGGTCCCTACTATTATAGCAATCAGCCCCAGCATTTT.

The chain combines TRBV5-1 with TRBJ1-4, with 7 bases identical to TRBD1. With V trimmed by 5 bases and J by 0 bases, 1 base remained unmatched. Germline-derived CDR1 and CDR2 are SGHRS and YFSETQ. The CDR3 has 14 amino acids. As DNA, the CDR3 is TGCGCCAGCAGGACAGGGTCAACTAATGAAAAACTGTTTTTT. Translation gives CASRTGSTNEKLFF.

CDR3 residues: CASSSTPWNQPQHF. The CDR3 DNA is TGTGCCAGCAGTTCCACTCCCTGGAATCAGCCCCAGCATTTT. The rearrangement joins TRBV28 to TRBJ1-5, with D hard to call. Germline V gene sequence: CDR1 MDHEN, CDR2 SYDVKM. The V gene lost 4 bases and the J gene lost 4 bases, with 11 bases spanning the gap. This CDR3 region has 14 residues.

The gene calls are TRBV5-6 and TRBJ1-2; tentative D call: TRBD1 (6 bases). V was shortened by 1 base and J by 4 bases, with 11 bases between the two germline ends. Germline V lookup: CDR1 SGHDT, CDR2 YYEEEE. The CDR3 length is 14 residues. CDR3: CASSLSGARYGYTF. The CDR3 DNA reads as TGTGCCAGCAGCTTGTCAGGGGCTCGCTATGGCTACACCTTC.

This clone was detected only once. The chain joins TRBV9 to TRBJ1-2, with a weak D call TRBD1 (6 bases). The CDR3 has 15 residues. The V gene's germline CDR1 is SGDLS and CDR2 YYNGEE. V dropped 6 bases and J dropped 5 bases, with 20 bases sitting between them. The DNA for the CDR3 is TGTGCCAGCACCCCAACTGGACAGCCACTATATGGCTACACCTTC. Residues: CASTPTGQPLYGYTF.

The gene calls are TRBV28 and TRBJ1-2, with TRBD1 matching 7 bases. After removal of 2 bases from V and 0 bases from J, the junction contained 0 bases not matched to a gene. Per germline, CDR1 MDHEN and CDR2 SYDVKM. The CDR3 has 14 amino acids. The CDR3 region has the DNA TGTGCCAGCAGTTTAGACAGGGCTAACTATGGCTACACCTTC. Translating it yields CASSLDRANYGYTF.

The genes are TRBV23-1 and TRBJ1-2, with TRBD1 matching 7 bases. TRBV23-1 counts as an open reading frame of uncertain function. J was trimmed by 8 bases and V by 5 bases; bases with no gene match: 8. This CDR3 is built from 13 residues. CDR3 residues: CASSRQGVEGYTF. DNA of the CDR3: TGCGCCAGCAGTAGACAGGGTGTGGAGGGCTACACCTTC.

The chain is built from TRBV5-4 and TRBJ1-3; TRBD1 agrees at 7 bases. Germline V CDR1 and CDR2: SGHNT, YYREEE (reference sequence). There are 16 residues in the CDR3. Unmatched junction bases numbered 6, after V lost 1 base and J lost 2 bases. CDR3 amino acids: CASSLPGTEAGNTIYF. The CDR3, as DNA: TGTGCCAGCAGCTTGCCCGGGACAGAAGCTGGAAACACCATATATTTT.

V usage is TRBV11-2 and J usage is TRBJ2-7; perhaps TRBD2 as D (5 bases). Looked up from germline, CDR1 is SGHAT and CDR2 is FQNNGV. There are 13 residues in the CDR3. Trimming removed 1 base from V and 3 bases from J, with 7 bases in between. CDR3 nucleotide sequence: TGTGCCAGCAGCTTAGTCGGGGACTACGAGCAGTACTTC. This gives the protein CASSLVGDYEQYF.

The chain is built from TRBV6-1 and TRBJ1-5; the D is unclear. The germline V gene encodes CDR1 MNHNS and CDR2 SASEGT. CDR3 length: 11 amino acids. Deletions cut 3 bases from V and 8 bases from J, with 5 bases between. Here the CDR3 DNA reads TGTGCCAGCAGTGAGTGGGAGCCCCAGCATTTT. Translated: CASSEWEPQHF.

The rearrangement uses TRBV5-1 and TRBJ1-2; 8 bases match TRBD1. Unmatched junction bases numbered 3, after V lost 3 bases and J lost 8 bases. Per the germline V gene, CDR1 is SGHRS and CDR2 is YFSETQ. This CDR3 contains 12 residues. The CDR3: CASSSWTGGYTF. Written as DNA, the CDR3 is TGCGCCAGCAGCTCATGGACAGGGGGCTACACCTTC.

This chain joins TRBV30 and TRBJ1-1, with no clear D. The V end was cut by 0 bases, the J end by 7 bases, with 6 bases between. This CDR3 has 11 residues. Germline CDR1 reads GTSNPN; CDR2 reads SVGIG (reference sequence). CDR3 residues: CAWSVRVEAFF. CDR3 coding DNA: TGTGCCTGGAGTGTACGCGTTGAAGCTTTCTTT.